The 10 T cell receptor beta chains below were found in one sample sequenced in a study of spatial heterogeneity in lung cancer. Regarding time point: sample taken at primary tumor resection. One entry per CDR3 protein results from TCRdb running MiXCR on the 5' RACE reads. The sample holds approximately 44,000 distinct CDR3 sequences, approximately 15% seen once. The source was PBMCs, collected at surgery. Receptors were obtained from a male donor with early-stage non-small cell lung cancer.

The chain carries TRBV27 and TRBJ1-5; D possibly corresponds to TRBD1 (5 bases). CDR3 length: 15 residues. Germline-derived CDR1 and CDR2 are MNHEY and SMNVEV (reference sequence). V shed 4 bases and J shed 2 bases, with 12 bases lying between them. CDR3 amino acids: CASSYGRGGNQPQHF. Written as DNA, the CDR3 is TGTGCCAGCAGTTATGGGAGAGGGGGCAATCAGCCCCAGCATTTT.

The chain joins TRBV6-5 to TRBJ2-3, with TRBD2 as a possible D gene (6 bases). Germline V lookup: CDR1 MNHEY, CDR2 SVGAGI. The CDR3 is 14 residues long. Trimming cost V 2 bases and J 3 bases, with 9 bases left between them. CDR3 sequence: CASSYGAGTDTQYF. DNA for the CDR3: TGTGCCAGCAGTTACGGGGCGGGAACAGATACGCAGTATTTT.

This clonotype was recorded a few times. The CDR3 loop reads CASSQDSGTGELFF. The CDR3 coding sequence is TGTGCCAGCAGCCAAGATTCCGGGACCGGGGAGCTGTTTTTT. This rearrangement joins TRBV3-1 to TRBJ2-2; D not resolved. Trimming took 0 bases from V and 5 from J, leaving 7 bases between them. Germline-derived CDR1 and CDR2 are LGHDT and YNNKEL (reference sequence). This CDR3 has 14 residues.

This clonotype was counted many times. V is TRBV2 and J is TRBJ1-6, with D perhaps TRBD1 (5 bases). Germline lookup yields CDR1 SNHLY and CDR2 FYNNEI. The CDR3 spans 13 residues. V was trimmed by 6 bases and J by 7 bases, leaving 10 bases between them. Here the CDR3 reads CASRVQGNSPLHF. The CDR3 region has the DNA TGTGCCAGCAGGGTGCAGGGCAATTCACCCCTCCACTTT.

This clonotype was picked up many times. The chain couples TRBV4-3 to TRBJ2-1, with D perhaps matching TRBD1 (5 bases). CDR3 length: 15 amino acids. The ends were cut back, 0 bases at V and 4 bases at J, with 10 bases in the middle. CDR1 is LGHNA, CDR2 YSLEER, per germline. The CDR3 DNA reads TGCGCCAGCAGCCAAGATACGTACAGGTACAATGAGCAGTTCTTC. Protein sequence: CASSQDTYRYNEQFF.

The CDR3 reads CASSSATGVNEQFF. CDR3 in DNA: TGTGCCAGCAGCTCTGCGACAGGGGTCAATGAGCAGTTCTTC. The J gene is TRBJ2-1, the V gene TRBV7-3; 8 bases are shared with TRBD1. Germline lookup yields CDR1 SGHTA and CDR2 FQGTGA. There are 14 residues in the CDR3. V was pared by 4 bases and J by 6 bases, with 5 bases of the junction left unmatched.

This chain uses TRBV6-6 with TRBJ1-4; D unclear. V was clipped by 8 bases and J by 3 bases, with 22 bases between them. This CDR3 has 17 residues. Germline CDR1 is MNHNY and CDR2 is SVGAGI (reference sequence). The CDR3 bases are TGTGCCAGCCCCAAACCCCTCGGCAGCCTTCCTAATGAAAAACTGTTTTTT. Encoded protein: CASPKPLGSLPNEKLFF.

The J gene is TRBJ1-4, the V gene TRBV19; perhaps TRBD1 as D (6 bases). V lost 9 bases and J lost 3, with 11 bases in between. The CDR3 consists of 13 residues. Germline V CDR1 and CDR2: LNHDA, SQIVND (reference sequence). DNA of the CDR3: TGTGCCAGCCGGGGGGGCGCTAATGAAAAACTGTTTTTT. Translating it yields CASRGGANEKLFF.

The chain has TRBV19 and TRBJ2-7, with 8 bases aligning to TRBD1. The V gene end was trimmed by 7 bases and the J gene end by 2 bases; junction bases not matched to a gene: 7. Germline-derived CDR1 and CDR2 are LNHDA and SQIVND (reference sequence). This CDR3 comprises 14 residues. The CDR3 protein is CASTPTGGTYEQYF. The CDR3 DNA is TGTGCCAGTACTCCTACAGGGGGTACCTACGAGCAGTACTTC.

This chain uses TRBV10-3 with TRBJ1-5; D is perhaps TRBD1 (6 bases). CDR3 length: 15 residues. Germline assignment: CDR1 ENHRY and CDR2 SYGVKD. The ends were cut back, 2 bases at V and 0 bases at J, with 8 bases in the middle. The CDR3 nucleotides read TGTGCCATCAGTGAGGAGGGGGTTAGCAATCAGCCCCAGCATTTT. It specifies CAISEEGVSNQPQHF.